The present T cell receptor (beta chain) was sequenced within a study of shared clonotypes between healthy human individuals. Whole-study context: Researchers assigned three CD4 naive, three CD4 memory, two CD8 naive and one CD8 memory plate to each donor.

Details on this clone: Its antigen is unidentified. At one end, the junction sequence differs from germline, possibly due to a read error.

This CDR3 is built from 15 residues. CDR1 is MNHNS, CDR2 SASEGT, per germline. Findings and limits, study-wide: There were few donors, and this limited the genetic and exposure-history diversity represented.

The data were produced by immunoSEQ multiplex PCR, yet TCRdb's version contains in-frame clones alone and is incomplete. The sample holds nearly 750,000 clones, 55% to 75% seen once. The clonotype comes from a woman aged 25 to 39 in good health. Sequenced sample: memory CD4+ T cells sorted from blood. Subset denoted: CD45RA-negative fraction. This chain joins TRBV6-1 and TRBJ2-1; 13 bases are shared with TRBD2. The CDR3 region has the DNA TGCGCCAGCAGGGAGGGACTAGCGGGGAACAATGAGCAGTTCTTC. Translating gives CASREGLAGNNEQFF.